This T cell receptor beta chain was sequenced for a study of identical twins. At least ten counts were recorded for this clonotype. Its antigen remains unidentified. Germline CDR1 is LGHDT and CDR2 is YNNKEL (reference sequence). This CDR3 contains 17 residues. Germline trimming cut 5 bases from V and 7 bases from J; bases unmatched to any gene: 12. It was template switching that added a universal primer site, and there were unique molecular identifiers on the cDNA. MiXCR was run by TCRdb on the 5' RACE reads, yielding one entry per CDR3 protein. The sample includes roughly 710,000 distinct CDR3 sequences, 5.5% to 6.5% seen only once; the top ten take under 2%. Whole-study results and caveats: Insertions were reduced in abundant cord blood beta clonotypes but not in memory repertoires. Within twin pairs, the out-of-frame alpha sequences they shared showed excess low generation probability.

Healthy Caucasians, and only they, were the donors. The source material was naive T cells sorted from blood. This sequence originates from a man aged 18 to 29 in good health. The chain couples TRBV3-1 to TRBJ2-1; 12 nucleotides match TRBD2. The CDR3: CASSSHWTSGKGNEQFF. CDR3 DNA sequence: TGTGCCAGCAGCTCCCACTGGACTAGCGGGAAGGGGAATGAGCAGTTCTTC.